A single T cell receptor (beta chain) is shown here with its context. V was clipped by 7 bases and J by 2 bases, with 11 bases between them. The length of the CDR3 is 13 residues. Per the germline V gene, CDR1 is MDHEN and CDR2 is SYDVKM. The data are from a study of control samples from healthy donors and cancer patients. Method: immunoSEQ multiplex PCR; TCRdb's copy keeps in-frame clones and lacks some. The table lists over 65,000 clones, about 88% of them singletons. This chain links TRBV28 with TRBJ1-2, with D possibly being TRBD1 (6 bases). Source material: PBMCs. The sequence was collected from a woman aged 50 to 65 with colorectal cancer. The CDR3 DNA reads as TGTGCCAGCATTGCCAGGGGAAACTATGGCTACACCTTC. Its protein is CASIARGNYGYTF.